The next 2 T cell receptor beta chains were all read from a single sample in a study of blood T cell repertoires in COVID-19. Data came from immunoSEQ multiplex PCR; TCRdb stores just in-frame clones and leaves some out. The profile shows about 200,000 clones, about 85% of them singletons. Specimen: peripheral blood. These receptors all stem from a man in his fifties or sixties with active or convalescent COVID-19.

J is TRBJ2-1 and V is TRBV12-5, with 11 bases lining up with TRBD1. With V trimmed by 4 bases and J by 4 bases, 9 bases remained unmatched. The CDR3 has 17 amino acids. Germline V lookup: CDR1 LGHNT, CDR2 FRNRAP. The CDR3 is CASGSYTGTGGYNEQFF. The DNA of the CDR3 is TGTGCTAGTGGTTCATATACCGGGACAGGGGGTTACAATGAGCAGTTCTTC.

The J gene is TRBJ2-2, the V gene TRBV19; 10 bases fit TRBD1. The CDR3 consists of 16 residues. Trimming cost V 5 bases and J 4 bases; bases outside gene matches: 7. Germline values: CDR1 LNHDA, CDR2 SQIVND (reference sequence). The CDR3: CASSVYGTGATGELFF. CDR3 coding DNA: TGTGCCAGTAGTGTATACGGGACAGGGGCCACCGGGGAGCTGTTTTTT.